These 19 T cell receptor beta chains were all obtained from the same sample, sequenced in a study of Ad26.COV2.S vaccination and SARS-CoV-2 variants. The sample's treatment: around 19 received Ad26.COV2.S at low or high dose, single or two shots; a few received placebo; per-sample allocation not given. Sampling was performed 63 days after the first vaccine or placebo injection. Assay used: immunoSEQ multiplex PCR; TCRdb lists only in-frame clones, some missing. The repertoire includes hundreds of thousands of clones, 80% to 95% of them detected once, and 9% to 15% sits in the top ten. Material: peripheral blood, obtained in a trial of Ad26.COV2.S vaccine versus placebo. The receptors shown here come from a person between 18 and 65 years old who received the Ad26.COV2.S COVID-19 vaccine or a placebo.

The chain couples TRBV7-6 to TRBJ2-3, with D unresolved. This CDR3 region has 15 residues. In germline, CDR1 is SGHVS, CDR2 FNYEAQ. Trimming shortened V by 1 base and J by 6 bases, and 14 bases separated the two germline ends. CDR3 coding DNA: TGTGCCAGCAGCTTAGTTTCTTCCGCCTGGGATACGCAGTATTTT. This sequence encodes CASSLVSSAWDTQYF.

This clone showed up just once. V usage is TRBV5-4 and J usage is TRBJ1-2; tentatively, D is TRBD1 (6 bases). V was trimmed by 2 bases and J by 8 bases, leaving 10 bases between them. CDR1 and CDR2 from the germline V gene are SGHNT and YYREEE (reference sequence). This CDR3 comprises 12 residues. CDR3 DNA sequence: TGTGCCAGCAGCTTAGGGGGAGACGGCTACACCTTC. Protein product: CASSLGGDGYTF.

This clone showed up just a few times. The V gene is TRBV25-1, the J gene TRBJ1-5, with TRBD1 as a possible D gene (5 bases). Germline V gene sequence: CDR1 MGHDK, CDR2 SYGVNS. Deletions cut 1 base from V and 9 bases from J, with 13 bases between. The CDR3 has 14 amino acids. The CDR3 is CASSEFGARRPQHF. The CDR3 DNA is TGTGCCAGCAGTGAATTCGGGGCCCGGAGGCCCCAGCATTTT.

The J gene is TRBJ2-7, the V gene TRBV29-1, with a possible D match to TRBD2 (5 bases). This CDR3 region has 11 residues. The germline CDR1 and CDR2 sequences are SQVTM and ANQGSEA. V dropped 8 bases and J dropped 2 bases, with 10 bases sitting between them. CDR3 amino acids: CSTRETYEQYF. CDR3 sequence (DNA): TGCAGCACCCGGGAAACCTACGAGCAGTACTTC.

This clone was seen just once. The chain couples TRBV6-5 to TRBJ1-3; D uncertain. V gave up 4 bases and J gave up 0 bases, with 7 bases separating them. The CDR3 is made up of 14 amino acids. Germline values: CDR1 MNHEY, CDR2 SVGAGI. The CDR3 DNA reads TGTGCCAGCAGTTCAGGAGTCTCTGGAAACACCATATATTTT. Translated, it gives CASSSGVSGNTIYF.

This clone was detected once. The CDR3 loop reads CASSDRQAVYGYTF. In nucleotides, the CDR3 is TGTGCCAGCAGTGACCGGCAGGCTGTCTATGGCTACACCTTC. The J gene is TRBJ1-2, the V gene TRBV25-1; D remains ambiguous. CDR1 is MGHDK and CDR2 is SYGVNS in the germline V gene. The CDR3 length is 14 residues. The V and J ends lost 3 bases and 4 bases respectively, with 12 bases between them.

The genes are TRBV27 and TRBJ1-2; D is unclear. Trimming cost V 1 base and J 0 bases, with 6 bases left between them. The CDR3 spans 14 residues. Germline CDR1 reads MNHEY; CDR2 reads SMNVEV (reference sequence). Written as DNA, the CDR3 is TGTGCCAGCAGTTTATTAAGTACTAACTATGGCTACACCTTC. Its translation: CASSLLSTNYGYTF.

To note about this clone: Other DNA sequences within the sample encode an identical CDR3. The chain carries TRBV27 and TRBJ1-2, with D tentatively TRBD1 (5 bases). CDR1 and CDR2 from the germline V gene are MNHEY and SMNVEV (reference sequence). This CDR3 spans 13 amino acids. The germline V and J ends were trimmed by 5 bases and 2 bases, with 9 bases remaining between them. CDR3 sequence: CASSPTENYGYTF. Here the CDR3 DNA reads TGTGCCAGCAGTCCGACAGAGAACTATGGCTACACCTTC.

The chain has TRBV27 and TRBJ2-7; 7 bases match TRBD1. Trimming removed 5 bases from V and 3 bases from J; junction bases left unmatched: 7. The germline CDR1 and CDR2 sequences are MNHEY and SMNVEV (reference sequence). CDR3 size: 14 residues. The CDR3 sequence: CASSVTGVGYEQYF. The CDR3 DNA reads as TGTGCCAGCAGTGTAACAGGGGTAGGCTACGAGCAGTACTTC.

V is TRBV30 and J is TRBJ2-1; 8 bases align to TRBD2. The J segment lost 2 bases and the V segment lost 3 bases, leaving 18 bases of the junction unmatched. CDR1 GTSNPN and CDR2 SVGIG come from the germline V gene (reference sequence). The CDR3 has 19 residues. CDR3 sequence: CAWRPPGAGVTSAYNEQFF. DNA for the CDR3: TGTGCCTGGAGGCCCCCTGGAGCGGGAGTCACCAGCGCCTACAATGAGCAGTTCTTC. Together with reference TRBV30 and TRBJ2-1, the CDR3 gives the full variable domain: SQTIHQWPATLVQPVGSPLSLECTVEGTSNPNLYWYRQAAGRGLQLLFYSVGIGQISSEVPQNLSASRPQDRQFILSSKKLLLSDSGFYLCAWRPPGAGVTSAYNEQFFGPGTRLTVL.

This sequence joins TRBV5-4 and TRBJ2-2; D may be TRBD1 (6 bases). V lost 4 bases and J lost 7, with 14 bases in between. This CDR3 contains 14 residues. CDR1 SGHNT and CDR2 YYREEE come from the germline V gene (reference sequence). The CDR3: CASSQQDSYGELFF. The CDR3 region has the DNA TGTGCCAGCAGCCAGCAGGACAGTTACGGGGAGCTGTTTTTT.

The chain uses TRBV7-9 and TRBJ1-4; the D is unclear. V shed 6 bases and J shed 1 base, with 15 bases lying between them. The CDR3 is 16 residues long. Per the germline V gene, CDR1 is SEHNR and CDR2 is FQNEAQ (reference sequence). The chain's CDR3 is CASSYASGGTNEKLFF. The DNA of the CDR3 is TGTGCCAGCAGTTACGCGTCGGGTGGAACTAATGAAAAACTGTTTTTT.

The chain is built from TRBV27 and TRBJ2-7; D is unresolved. V lost 5 bases to trimming and J lost 2 bases, with 10 bases between them. The germline V gene has CDR1 MNHEY and CDR2 SMNVEV (reference sequence). CDR3 length: 13 residues. The CDR3 loop reads CASSPGLTYEQYF. The CDR3 DNA reads TGTGCCAGCAGTCCGGGTCTCACCTACGAGCAGTACTTC.

This chain connects TRBV27 to TRBJ2-7; the D gene is possibly TRBD1 (6 bases). The CDR3 spans 15 residues. Per the germline V gene, CDR1 is MNHEY and CDR2 is SMNVEV (reference sequence). Trimming took 3 bases from V and 2 from J, leaving 14 bases between them. Here the CDR3 reads CASSFGMGAPYEQYF. The CDR3 nucleotides are TGTGCCAGCAGTTTCGGGATGGGGGCCCCCTACGAGCAGTACTTC.

V and J are TRBV12-3 or TRBV12-4 and TRBJ2-7; D unclear. V was cut by 3 bases and J by 3 bases, with 6 bases left in between. The CDR3 extends over 12 amino acids. Here the CDR3 DNA reads TGTGCCAGCAGTTTTTGGAGCTACGAGCAGTACTTC. Translated: CASSFWSYEQYF.

The chain recombines TRBV29-1 with TRBJ2-7; 10 nucleotides match TRBD2. The CDR3 is 15 amino acids. The V segment lost 2 bases and the J segment 5 bases; nucleotides outside the gene matches: 9. Per germline, CDR1 SQVTM and CDR2 ANQGSEA. The CDR3 sequence: CSVEPEGSGRNEQYF. DNA for the CDR3: TGCAGCGTTGAACCTGAGGGTAGCGGGAGGAACGAGCAGTACTTC.

This clone showed up just once. The rearrangement joins TRBV25-1 to TRBJ2-1, with 9 bases matching TRBD2. Germline loops: CDR1 MGHDK, CDR2 SYGVNS. This CDR3 comprises 16 residues. V shed 7 bases, J shed 7 bases, and the junction held 14 bases outside the gene matches. CDR3 region: CASTTLAGGPGNEQFF. The DNA for the CDR3 is TGTGCCAGCACCACACTCGCGGGAGGGCCAGGGAATGAGCAGTTCTTC. Together with reference TRBV25-1 and TRBJ2-1, the CDR3 gives the full variable domain: EADIYQTPRYLVIGTGKKITLECSQTMGHDKMYWYQQDPGMELHLIHYSYGVNSTEKGDLSSESTVSRIRTEHFPLTLESARPSHTSQYLCASTTLAGGPGNEQFFGPGTRLTVL.

The genes are TRBV7-9 and TRBJ2-1; 9 nucleotides agree with TRBD2. The junction had 7 bases not matched to a gene; V was cut back by 0 bases and J by 10 bases. This CDR3 contains 15 residues. Germline V CDR1 and CDR2: SEHNR, FQNEAQ (reference sequence). CDR3 residues: CASSLALAGSQEQFF. CDR3 bases: TGTGCCAGCAGCTTAGCGCTAGCGGGGAGTCAAGAGCAGTTCTTC. Supplemented by reference TRBV7-9 and TRBJ2-1, the full variable domain reads DTGVSQNPRHKITKRGQNVTFRCDPISEHNRLYWYRQTLGQGPEFLTYFQNEAQLEKSRLLSDRFSAERPKGSFSTLEIQRTEQGDSAMYLCASSLALAGSQEQFFGPGTRLTVL.

The genes are TRBV6-5 and TRBJ2-7; D is possibly TRBD1 (5 bases). The germline gives CDR1 MNHEY, CDR2 SVGAGI. This CDR3 region has 14 residues. V was clipped by 10 bases and J by 5 bases, with 21 bases between them. The CDR3 coding sequence is TGTGCCACCTCTTGGGGCCAGGGCATCAACGAGCAGTACTTC. This codes for CATSWGQGINEQYF.